A selection of T cell receptor beta chains follows, all from one sample in a study of radiotherapy plus CTLA-4 blockade in lung cancer. Here immunoSEQ multiplex PCR was the method, and the copy in TCRdb shows in-frame clones only, minus some. Of tens of thousands of clones listed, around 80% were seen once; the top ten hold about 4%. Material: peripheral blood, obtained from a patient treated with radiotherapy plus ipilimumab. The receptor set was obtained from a human donor with non-small cell lung cancer who had a partial response to radiotherapy plus ipilimumab. The CDR3 runs from the conserved cysteine through the conserved F or W. A D gene is named only where the DNA matches it firmly. The size of a clone is reported for some rows only, either as once, few or many, or as a class for expanded clones.

clone_size: -; j_call: TRBJ2-1; d_call: -; v_call: TRBV9; cdr3_aa: CASSVEGGGANEQFF; cdr3_nt: TGTGCCAGCAGCGTAGAAGGTGGGGGGGCCAATGAGCAGTTCTTC
clone_size: medium-sized; j_call: TRBJ2-7; d_call: TRBD1; v_call: TRBV2; cdr3_aa: CASTEDRLDEQYF; cdr3_nt: TGTGCCAGCACTGAGGACAGGTTGGACGAGCAGTACTTC
clone_size: -; j_call: TRBJ1-2; d_call: -; v_call: TRBV4-2; cdr3_aa: CVSSQVQETMTYGYTF; cdr3_nt: TGTGTCAGCAGCCAAGTGCAGGAGACTATGACTTATGGCTACACCTTC
clone_size: once; j_call: TRBJ1-4; d_call: TRBD1; v_call: TRBV9; cdr3_aa: CASSLRGPGTPSGDEKLFF; cdr3_nt: TGTGCCAGCAGCCTGAGGGGGCCCGGGACACCCTCTGGGGATGAAAAACTGTTTTTT
clone_size: -; j_call: TRBJ2-3; d_call: TRBD2; v_call: TRBV5-1; cdr3_aa: CASSTGLSGGESTDTQYF; cdr3_nt: TGCGCCAGCAGCACCGGCCTAAGCGGGGGAGAGAGCACAGATACGCAGTATTTT
clone_size: -; j_call: TRBJ1-1; d_call: -; v_call: TRBV4-3; cdr3_aa: CASSQDFEFGEAFF; cdr3_nt: TGCGCCAGCAGCCAAGATTTTGAGTTTGGTGAAGCTTTCTTT
clone_size: -; j_call: TRBJ2-1; d_call: TRBD2; v_call: TRBV5-4; cdr3_aa: CASSLEGGGAGNEQFF; cdr3_nt: TGTGCCAGCAGCTTGGAGGGCGGGGGGGCCGGCAATGAGCAGTTCTTC
clone_size: -; j_call: TRBJ2-1; d_call: TRBD2; v_call: TRBV5-1; cdr3_aa: CASSSPRTSGSSSYNEQFF; cdr3_nt: TGCGCCAGCAGCTCTCCCAGGACTAGCGGGAGCAGCTCCTACAATGAGCAGTTCTTC
clone_size: -; j_call: TRBJ2-7; d_call: -; v_call: TRBV5-1; cdr3_aa: CASSLVGIEGYEQYF; cdr3_nt: TGCGCCAGCAGCTTGGTCGGGATTGAAGGCTACGAGCAGTACTTC
clone_size: -; j_call: TRBJ2-4; d_call: -; v_call: TRBV5-1; cdr3_aa: CASSDGVSDIQYF; cdr3_nt: TGCGCCAGCAGCGACGGGGTTTCGGACATTCAGTACTTC
clone_size: -; j_call: TRBJ1-3; d_call: -; v_call: TRBV4-2; cdr3_aa: CASSQVPSPSGNTIYF; cdr3_nt: TGTGCCAGCAGCCAAGTCCCTTCCCCCTCTGGAAACACCATATATTTT
clone_size: -; j_call: TRBJ2-7; d_call: -; v_call: TRBV5-5; cdr3_aa: CASSLVPGKGEQYF; cdr3_nt: TGTGCCAGCAGCTTGGTCCCGGGGAAGGGCGAGCAGTACTTC
clone_size: few; j_call: TRBJ1-2; d_call: -; v_call: TRBV29-1; cdr3_aa: CSVVGVDGYTF; cdr3_nt: TGCAGCGTTGTCGGGGTCGATGGCTACACCTTC
clone_size: -; j_call: TRBJ2-1; d_call: -; v_call: TRBV19; cdr3_aa: CASSSSDRPVGNEQFF; cdr3_nt: TGTGCCAGTAGTAGCTCAGACAGGCCCGTAGGAAATGAGCAGTTCTTC
clone_size: -; j_call: TRBJ2-2; d_call: -; v_call: TRBV10-1; cdr3_aa: CASSDGTRATGELFF; cdr3_nt: TGCGCCAGCAGTGATGGGACAAGGGCGACCGGGGAGCTGTTTTTT
clone_size: few; j_call: TRBJ1-1; d_call: -; v_call: TRBV12-5; cdr3_aa: CASGLVIGGGVGNTEAFF; cdr3_nt: TGTGCTAGTGGTTTGGTAATAGGAGGGGGGGTTGGGAACACTGAAGCTTTCTTT
clone_size: -; j_call: TRBJ2-3; d_call: TRBD2; v_call: TRBV30; cdr3_aa: CAWSQSGGADMQYF; cdr3_nt: TGTGCCTGGAGTCAAAGCGGGGGGGCAGATATGCAGTATTTT
clone_size: -; j_call: TRBJ1-1; d_call: TRBD1; v_call: TRBV27; cdr3_aa: CASRLGKGAPDTEAFF; cdr3_nt: TGTGCCAGCAGATTAGGGAAGGGGGCGCCGGACACTGAAGCTTTCTTT